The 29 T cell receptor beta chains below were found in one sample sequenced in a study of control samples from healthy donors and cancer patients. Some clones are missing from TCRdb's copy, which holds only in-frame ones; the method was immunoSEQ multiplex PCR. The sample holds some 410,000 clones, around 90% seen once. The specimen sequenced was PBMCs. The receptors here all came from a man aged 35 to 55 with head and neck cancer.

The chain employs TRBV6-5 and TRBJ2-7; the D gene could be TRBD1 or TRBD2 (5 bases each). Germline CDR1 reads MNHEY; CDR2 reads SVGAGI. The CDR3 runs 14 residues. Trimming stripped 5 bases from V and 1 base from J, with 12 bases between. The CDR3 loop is CASSKGPGSYEQYF. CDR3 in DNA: TGTGCCAGCAGTAAGGGACCGGGTTCCTACGAGCAGTACTTC.

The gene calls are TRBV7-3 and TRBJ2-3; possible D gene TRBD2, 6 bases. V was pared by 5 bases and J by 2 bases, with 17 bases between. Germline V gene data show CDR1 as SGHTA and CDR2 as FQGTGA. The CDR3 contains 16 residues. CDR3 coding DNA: TGTGCCAGCAGCCCAGGGACTTCCTCCTACACAGATACGCAGTATTTT. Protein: CASSPGTSSYTDTQYF.

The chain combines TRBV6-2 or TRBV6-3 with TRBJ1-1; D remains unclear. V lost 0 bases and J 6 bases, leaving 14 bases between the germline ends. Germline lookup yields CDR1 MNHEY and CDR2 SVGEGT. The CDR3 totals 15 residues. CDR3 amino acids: CASSYSVDPGSEAFF. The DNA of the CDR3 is TGTGCCAGCAGTTACTCGGTGGACCCGGGGTCTGAAGCTTTCTTT.

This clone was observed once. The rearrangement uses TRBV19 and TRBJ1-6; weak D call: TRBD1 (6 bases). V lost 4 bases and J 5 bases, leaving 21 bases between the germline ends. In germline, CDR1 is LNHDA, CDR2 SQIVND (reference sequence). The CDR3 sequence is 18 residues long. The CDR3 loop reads CASSRLGEGVGDNSPLHF. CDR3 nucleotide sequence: TGTGCCAGTAGTAGATTGGGAGAGGGGGTTGGAGATAATTCACCCCTCCACTTT. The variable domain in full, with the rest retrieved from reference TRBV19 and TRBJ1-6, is DGGITQSPKYLFRKEGQNVTLSCEQNLNHDAMYWYRQDPGQGLRLIYYSQIVNDFQKGDIAEGYSVSREKKESFPLTVTSAQKNPTAFYLCASSRLGEGVGDNSPLHFGNGTRLTVT.

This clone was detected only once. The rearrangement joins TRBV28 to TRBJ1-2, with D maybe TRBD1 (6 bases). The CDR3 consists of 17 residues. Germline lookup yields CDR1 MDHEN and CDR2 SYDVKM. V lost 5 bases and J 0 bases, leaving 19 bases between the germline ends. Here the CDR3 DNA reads TGTGCCAGCAGTATCCTAGGGGGAACAGGGCCTAACTATGGCTACACCTTC. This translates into CASSILGGTGPNYGYTF.

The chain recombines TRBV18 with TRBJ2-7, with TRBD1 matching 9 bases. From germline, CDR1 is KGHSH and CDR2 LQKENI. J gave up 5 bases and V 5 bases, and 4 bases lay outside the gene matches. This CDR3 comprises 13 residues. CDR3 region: CASSSGQGDEQYF. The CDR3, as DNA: TGTGCCAGCTCATCGGGACAGGGAGACGAGCAGTACTTC.

CDR3 residues: CASSLRETGAYEQYF. Here the CDR3 DNA reads TGTGCCAGCAGCTTAAGGGAGACAGGAGCGTACGAGCAGTACTTC. The chain uses TRBV7-2 and TRBJ2-7; D might be TRBD1 (6 bases). Deletions cut 2 bases from V and 4 bases from J, with 15 bases between. The CDR3 is made up of 15 amino acids. Germline V CDR1 and CDR2: SGHTA, FQGNSA.

CDR3 nucleotide sequence: TGTGCCAGCAGCCAGAGGACTAGCGGGAGCACCAATGAGCAGTTCTTC. Amino acids: CASSQRTSGSTNEQFF. The chain joins TRBV3-1 (or the pseudogene TRBV3-2) to TRBJ2-1; 13 nucleotides agree with TRBD2. The CDR3 runs 16 residues. After removal of 3 bases from V and 6 bases from J, the junction contained 5 bases not matched to a gene. CDR1 is LGHDT and CDR2 is YNNKEL in the germline V gene (reference sequence).

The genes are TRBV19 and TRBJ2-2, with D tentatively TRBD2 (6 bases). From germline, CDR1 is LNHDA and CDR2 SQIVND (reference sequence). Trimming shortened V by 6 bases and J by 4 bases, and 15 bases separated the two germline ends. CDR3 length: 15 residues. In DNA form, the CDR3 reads TGTGCCAGTAGCCCGACGAGGGGAGGCACCGGGGAGCTGTTTTTT. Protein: CASSPTRGGTGELFF.

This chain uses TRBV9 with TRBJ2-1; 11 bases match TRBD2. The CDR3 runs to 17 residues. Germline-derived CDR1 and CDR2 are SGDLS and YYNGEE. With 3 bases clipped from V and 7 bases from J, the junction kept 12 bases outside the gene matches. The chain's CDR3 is CASSAPNSTSGVNEQFF. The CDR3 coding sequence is TGTGCCAGCAGCGCCCCGAACTCGACTAGCGGGGTAAATGAGCAGTTCTTC.

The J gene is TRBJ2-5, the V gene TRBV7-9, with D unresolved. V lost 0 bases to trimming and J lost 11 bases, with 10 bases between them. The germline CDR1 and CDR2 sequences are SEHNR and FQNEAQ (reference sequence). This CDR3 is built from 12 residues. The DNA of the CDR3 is TGTGCCAGCAGCTTAGCGCTGGCAGTTCAGTACTTC. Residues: CASSLALAVQYF.

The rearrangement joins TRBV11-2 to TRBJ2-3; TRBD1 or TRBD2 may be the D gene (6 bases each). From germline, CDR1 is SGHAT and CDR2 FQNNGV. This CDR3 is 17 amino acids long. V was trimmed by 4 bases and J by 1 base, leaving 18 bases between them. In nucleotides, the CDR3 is TGTGCCAGCAGCTCGTTCCGGGGGCAGCCGGGCACAGATACGCAGTATTTT. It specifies CASSSFRGQPGTDTQYF.

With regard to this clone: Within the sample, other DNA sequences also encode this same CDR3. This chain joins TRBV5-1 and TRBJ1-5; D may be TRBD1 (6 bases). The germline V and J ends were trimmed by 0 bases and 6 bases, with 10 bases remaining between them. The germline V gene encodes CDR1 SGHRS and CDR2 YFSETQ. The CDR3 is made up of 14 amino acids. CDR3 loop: CASSLAGGGQPQHF. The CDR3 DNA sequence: TGCGCCAGCAGCTTGGCTGGGGGCGGTCAGCCCCAGCATTTT.

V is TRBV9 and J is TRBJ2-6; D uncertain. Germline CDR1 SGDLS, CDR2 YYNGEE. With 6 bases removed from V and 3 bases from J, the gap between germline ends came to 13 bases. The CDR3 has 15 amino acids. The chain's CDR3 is CASTTSVLGANVLTF. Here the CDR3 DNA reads TGTGCCAGCACCACATCGGTTCTTGGGGCCAACGTCCTGACTTTC.

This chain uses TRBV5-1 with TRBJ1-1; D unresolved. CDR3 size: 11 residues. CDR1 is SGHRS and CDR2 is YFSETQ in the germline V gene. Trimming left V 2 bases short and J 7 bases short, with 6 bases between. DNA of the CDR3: TGCGCCAGCAGCTTAGGAGTTGAAGCTTTCTTT. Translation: CASSLGVEAFF.

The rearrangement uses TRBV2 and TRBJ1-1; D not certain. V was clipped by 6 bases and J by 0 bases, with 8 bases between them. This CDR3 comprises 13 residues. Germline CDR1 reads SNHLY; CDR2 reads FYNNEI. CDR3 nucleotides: TGTGCCAGCAGGTCGGAAATGAACACTGAAGCTTTCTTT. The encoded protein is CASRSEMNTEAFF.

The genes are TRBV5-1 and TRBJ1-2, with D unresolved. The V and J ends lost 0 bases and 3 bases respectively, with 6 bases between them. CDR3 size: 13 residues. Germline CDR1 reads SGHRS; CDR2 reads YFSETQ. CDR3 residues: CASSLGPYYGYTF. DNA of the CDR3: TGCGCCAGCAGCTTGGGGCCATACTATGGCTACACCTTC.

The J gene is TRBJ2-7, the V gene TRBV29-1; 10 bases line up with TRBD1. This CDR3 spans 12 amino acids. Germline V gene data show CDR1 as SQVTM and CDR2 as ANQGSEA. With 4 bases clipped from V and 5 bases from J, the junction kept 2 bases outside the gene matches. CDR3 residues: CSVGQGADEQYF. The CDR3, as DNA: TGCAGCGTTGGACAGGGGGCCGACGAGCAGTACTTC.

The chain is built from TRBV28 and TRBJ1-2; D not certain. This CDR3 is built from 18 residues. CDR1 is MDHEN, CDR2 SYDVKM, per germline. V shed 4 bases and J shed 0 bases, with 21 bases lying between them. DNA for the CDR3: TGTGCCAGCAGTTCCTTGCTCGCCCCGCATCGAGCTAACTATGGCTACACCTTC. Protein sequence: CASSSLLAPHRANYGYTF.

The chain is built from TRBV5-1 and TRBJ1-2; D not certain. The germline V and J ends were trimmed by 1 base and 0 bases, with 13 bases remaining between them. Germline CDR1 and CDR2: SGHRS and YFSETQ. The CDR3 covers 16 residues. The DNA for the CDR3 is TGCGCCAGCAGCTTGAAATCCAGGTGGTCTAACTATGGCTACACCTTC. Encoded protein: CASSLKSRWSNYGYTF.

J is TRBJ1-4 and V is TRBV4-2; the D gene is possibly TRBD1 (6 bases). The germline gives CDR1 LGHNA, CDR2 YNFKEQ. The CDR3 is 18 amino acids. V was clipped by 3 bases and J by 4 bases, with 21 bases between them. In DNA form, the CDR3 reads TGTGCCAGCAGCCAGCAGTCGGGGGGGCAGGGATTTAATGAAAAACTGTTTTTT. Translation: CASSQQSGGQGFNEKLFF.

CDR3 bases: TGTGCCAGCCTGGGTGTTTCCTATAATTCACCCCTCCACTTT. Encoded protein: CASLGVSYNSPLHF. The genes are TRBV6-6 and TRBJ1-6; D unresolved. Trimming took 8 bases from V and 1 from J, leaving 9 bases between them. Germline CDR1 and CDR2: MNHNY and SVGAGI (reference sequence). This CDR3 has 14 residues.

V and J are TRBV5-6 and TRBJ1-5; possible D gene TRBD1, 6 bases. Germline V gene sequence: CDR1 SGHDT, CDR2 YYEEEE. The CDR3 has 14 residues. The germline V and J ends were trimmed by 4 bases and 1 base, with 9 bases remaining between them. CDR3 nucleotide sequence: TGTGCCAGCAGCGAGCAGGGGAGCAATCAGCCCCAGCATTTT. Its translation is CASSEQGSNQPQHF. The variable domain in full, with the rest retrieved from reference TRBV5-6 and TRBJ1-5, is DAGVTQSPTHLIKTRGQQVTLRCSPKSGHDTVSWYQQALGQGPQFIFQYYEEEERQRGNFPDRFSGHQFPNYSSELNVNALLLGDSALYLCASSEQGSNQPQHFGDGTRLSIL.

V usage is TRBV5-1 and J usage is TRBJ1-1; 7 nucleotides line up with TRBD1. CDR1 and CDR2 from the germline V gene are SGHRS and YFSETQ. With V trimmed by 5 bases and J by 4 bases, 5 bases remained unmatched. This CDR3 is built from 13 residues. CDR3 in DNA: TGCGCCAGCAGTTGGGACAGAGCCACTGAAGCTTTCTTT. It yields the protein CASSWDRATEAFF. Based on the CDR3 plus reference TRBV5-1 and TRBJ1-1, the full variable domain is KAGVTQTPRYLIKTRGQQVTLSCSPISGHRSVSWYQQTPGQGLQFLFEYFSETQRNKGNFPGRFSGRQFSNSRSEMNVSTLELGDSALYLCASSWDRATEAFFGQGTRLTVV.

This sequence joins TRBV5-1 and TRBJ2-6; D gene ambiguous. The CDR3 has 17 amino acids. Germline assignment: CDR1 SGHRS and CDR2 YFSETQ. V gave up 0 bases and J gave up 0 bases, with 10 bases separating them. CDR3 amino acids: CASSLDFGGSGANVLTF. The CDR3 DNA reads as TGCGCCAGCAGCTTGGATTTCGGCGGCTCTGGGGCCAACGTCCTGACTTTC.

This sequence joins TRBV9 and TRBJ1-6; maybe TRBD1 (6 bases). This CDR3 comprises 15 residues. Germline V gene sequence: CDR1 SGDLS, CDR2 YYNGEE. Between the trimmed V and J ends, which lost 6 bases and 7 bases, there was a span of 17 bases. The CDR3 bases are TGTGCCAGCACCCGTACCGGGACAATAAATTCACCCCTCCACTTT. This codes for CASTRTGTINSPLHF.

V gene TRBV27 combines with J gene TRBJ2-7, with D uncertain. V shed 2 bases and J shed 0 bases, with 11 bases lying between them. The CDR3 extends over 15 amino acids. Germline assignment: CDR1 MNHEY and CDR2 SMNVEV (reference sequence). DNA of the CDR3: TGTGCCAGCAGTTTAGGGCAGGTGAGCTCCTACGAGCAGTACTTC. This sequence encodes CASSLGQVSSYEQYF.

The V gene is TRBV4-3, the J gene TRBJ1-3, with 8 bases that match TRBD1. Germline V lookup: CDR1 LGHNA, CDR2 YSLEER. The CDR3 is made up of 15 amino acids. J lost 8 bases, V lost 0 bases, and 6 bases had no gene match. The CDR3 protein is CASSQDDRGWDTIYF. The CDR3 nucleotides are TGCGCCAGCAGCCAAGATGACAGGGGATGGGACACCATATATTTT.

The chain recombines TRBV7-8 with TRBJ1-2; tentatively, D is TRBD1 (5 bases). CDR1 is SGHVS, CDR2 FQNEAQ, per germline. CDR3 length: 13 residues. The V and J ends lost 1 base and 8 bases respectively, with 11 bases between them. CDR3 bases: TGTGCCAGCAGCTTAGAGACAGTTAAGGGCTACACCTTC. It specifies CASSLETVKGYTF.